This T cell receptor (beta chain) was identified in a study of OX40 agonist ivuxolimab in advanced cancers. Background on the study: Given to patients was ivuxolimab, an agonistic anti-OX40 (CD134) antibody. Past anti-PD-1, anti-PD-L1 or anti-CTLA-4 therapy was accepted, and 30% to 50% had received some.

The CDR3 spans 15 residues. CDR1 MNHEY and CDR2 SMNVEV come from the germline V gene (reference sequence). The V end was cut by 5 bases, the J end by 2 bases, with 14 bases between. The repertoire was sequenced with immunoSEQ multiplex PCR; TCRdb's copy has only in-frame clones and lacks some. In the table there are under 70,000 clones, about 85% of which are singletons. Overall study results and limits: Antigen targets of the expanded peripheral T cells went undetermined. The authors also found low normalized T-cell clonal expansion in some nonresponders.

The sample holds a few counts of this clone. The antigen is undetermined. This TCR was recovered from an adult with an advanced solid tumor such as melanoma, head and neck, liver or kidney cancer. This chain uses TRBV27 with TRBJ2-3; weak D call: TRBD1 (5 bases). Sample: CD4+ or CD8+ T cells sorted from blood, taken in a trial of the OX40 agonist ivuxolimab. The CDR3 loop is CASSNRPSPTDTQYF. The CDR3 DNA sequence: TGTGCCAGCAGTAACAGGCCCTCCCCCACAGATACGCAGTATTTT.